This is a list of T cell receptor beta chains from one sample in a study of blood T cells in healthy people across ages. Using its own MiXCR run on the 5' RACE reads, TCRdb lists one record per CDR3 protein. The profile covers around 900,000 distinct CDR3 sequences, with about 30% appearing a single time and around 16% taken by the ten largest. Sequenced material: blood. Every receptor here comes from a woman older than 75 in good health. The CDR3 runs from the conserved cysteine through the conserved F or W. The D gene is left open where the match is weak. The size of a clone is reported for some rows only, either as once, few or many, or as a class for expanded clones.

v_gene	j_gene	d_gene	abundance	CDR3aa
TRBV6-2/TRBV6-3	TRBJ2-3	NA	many	CASSYSNGRALSSTDTQYF
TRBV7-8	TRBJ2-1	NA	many	CASSLAPPAGLGNNEQFF
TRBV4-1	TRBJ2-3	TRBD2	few	CASSQVEGTSRTSTDTQYF
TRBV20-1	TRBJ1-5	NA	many	CSARSTGNQPQHF
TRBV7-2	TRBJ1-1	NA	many	CASRRGLNTEAFF
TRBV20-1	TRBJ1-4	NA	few	CSVEVRDNEKLFF
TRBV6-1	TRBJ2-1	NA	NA	CASRSTYSSYNEQFF
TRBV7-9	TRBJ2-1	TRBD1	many	CASSSTGDITNEQFF
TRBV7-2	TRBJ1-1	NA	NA	CASSSDFVSTEAFF
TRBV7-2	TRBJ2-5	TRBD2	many	CASSLAHSGGGRETQYF
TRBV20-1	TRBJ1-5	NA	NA	CSARVAVTRNQPQHF
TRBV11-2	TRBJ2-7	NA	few	CASSLTPGVGYEQYF
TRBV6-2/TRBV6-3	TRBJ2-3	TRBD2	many	CASSPPFGGDRDTQYF
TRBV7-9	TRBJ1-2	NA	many	CASSLSTAANYGYTF
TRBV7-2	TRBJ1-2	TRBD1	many	CASSLILDRNYGYTF
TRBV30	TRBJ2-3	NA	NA	CAWSVRRGTDTQYF
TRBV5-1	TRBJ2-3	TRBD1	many	CASSFRQGTDTQYF
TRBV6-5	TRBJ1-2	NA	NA	CASSYYSQGKDGYTF
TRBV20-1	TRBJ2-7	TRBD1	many	CSVPTGGYEQYF
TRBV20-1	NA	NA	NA	CSARRGSERPEQYF
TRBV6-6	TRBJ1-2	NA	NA	CASSCSPYGYTF
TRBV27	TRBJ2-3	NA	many	CASMSTGTLDTQYF
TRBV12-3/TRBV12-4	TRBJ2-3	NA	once	CASSLRLSADTQYF
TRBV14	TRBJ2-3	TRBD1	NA	CASSRLRGPREDTQYF
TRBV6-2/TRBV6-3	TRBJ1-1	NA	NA	CASRKTGSTRTEAFF
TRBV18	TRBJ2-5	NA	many	CASSLKGNEQYF
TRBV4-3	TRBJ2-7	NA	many	CASSQDGKDEQYF
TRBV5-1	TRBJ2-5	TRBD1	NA	CASSLQGQHQETQYF
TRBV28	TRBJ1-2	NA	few	CASRKSLLGYTF
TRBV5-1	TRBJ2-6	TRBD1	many	CASSTTGDWANVLTF
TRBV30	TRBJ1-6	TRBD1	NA	CAWRRQGGSPLHF
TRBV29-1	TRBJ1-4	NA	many	CSVEATSSATVVSLFF
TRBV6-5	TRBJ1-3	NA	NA	CASSYSGVRSGNTIYF
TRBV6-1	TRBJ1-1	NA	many	CASSEHMVTEAFF
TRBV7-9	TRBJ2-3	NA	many	CASSLFTADTQYF
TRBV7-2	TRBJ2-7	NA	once	CASSLFREQYF
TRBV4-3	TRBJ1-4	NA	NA	CASSLQGPNEKLFF
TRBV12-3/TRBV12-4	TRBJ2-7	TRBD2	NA	CASSPQGLAMDNEQYF
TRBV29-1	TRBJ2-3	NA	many	CSVEASGVGDTQYF
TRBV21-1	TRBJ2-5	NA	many	CASSGSWLYF
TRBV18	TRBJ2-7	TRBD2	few	CASSPDGGGTYEQYF
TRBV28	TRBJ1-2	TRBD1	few	CASSLAGTASNYGYTF
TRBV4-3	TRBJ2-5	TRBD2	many	CASSQPWGRKAGGEETQYF
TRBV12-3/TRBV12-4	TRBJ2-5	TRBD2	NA	CASSPLSGGVETQYF
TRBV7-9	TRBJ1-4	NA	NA	CASTLKGGTNEKLFF
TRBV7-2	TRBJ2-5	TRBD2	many	CASSSGGLAGGLRETQYF
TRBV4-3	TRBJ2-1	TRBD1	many	CASSLGQGSHNEQFF
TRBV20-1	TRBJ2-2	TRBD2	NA	CSARSGGNTGELFF
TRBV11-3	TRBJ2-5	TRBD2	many	CASEAGGREETQYF
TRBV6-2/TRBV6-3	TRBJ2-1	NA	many	CASSSGGADSYNEQFF